The present T cell receptor (beta chain) was sequenced within a study of blood T cell repertoires in COVID-19. For the study at large: Sites across the United States, Italy and Spain contributed samples from acute and convalescent COVID-19. Sources were T cells, B-cell-depleted T cells, or PBMCs; the material itself was cDNA or gDNA.

CDR1 and CDR2 from the germline V gene are MNHEY and SMNVEV (reference sequence). CDR3 length equals 16 residues. The V end lost 2 bases, the J end lost 1 base, and 11 bases lay between the germline ends. Authors' processing steps: Amplification from reference gene primers served as the basis for estimated nucleated cell counts. Profiled with immunoSEQ multiplex PCR; TCRdb holds only in-frame clones, not every one. Clone size and V and J calls were adopted from that table, with D and trimming inferred from the DNA. The sample lists some 15,000 clones, about 93% occurring once. Material for sequencing was peripheral blood. The TCR sequence derives from a man aged 55 to 70 with active COVID-19. This rearrangement joins TRBV27 to TRBJ2-2, with D perhaps TRBD2 (5 bases). CDR3 region: CASSLGGGENTGELFF. The CDR3 region has the DNA TGTGCCAGCAGTTTAGGAGGTGGGGAGAACACCGGGGAGCTGTTTTTT.